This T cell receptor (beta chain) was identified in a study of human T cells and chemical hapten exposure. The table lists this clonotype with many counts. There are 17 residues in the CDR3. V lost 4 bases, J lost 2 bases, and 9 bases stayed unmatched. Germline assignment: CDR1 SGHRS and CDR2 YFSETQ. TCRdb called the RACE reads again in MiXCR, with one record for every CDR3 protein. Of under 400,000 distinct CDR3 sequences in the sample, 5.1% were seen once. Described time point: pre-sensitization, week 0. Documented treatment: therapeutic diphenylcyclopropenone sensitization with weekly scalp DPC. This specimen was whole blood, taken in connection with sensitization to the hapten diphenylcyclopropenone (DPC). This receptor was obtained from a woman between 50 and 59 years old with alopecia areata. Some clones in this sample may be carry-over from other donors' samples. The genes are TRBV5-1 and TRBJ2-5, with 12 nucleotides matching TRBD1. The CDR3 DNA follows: TGCGCCAGCAGCCGCGGGACAGGGGGCCAAGTGCAAGAGACCCAGTACTTC. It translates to CASSRGTGGQVQETQYF.